These 7 T cell receptor beta chains were sequenced from one sample in a study of cytomegalovirus exposure and HLA in healthy donors. PCR employed 60 Vbeta and 13 Jbeta primers. Clones were sequenced by immunoSEQ multiplex PCR, and TCRdb holds only the in-frame ones, with some missing. Of 150,000 to 200,000 clones listed, around 74% are singletons. The specimen was PBMCs. The receptors were sampled from a female donor in good health and CMV-seronegative.

As regards this clone: No conserved phenylalanine or tryptophan ends this CDR3, so it is likely a read error. The chain has TRBV6-1 and TRBJ1-5; D may be TRBD1 (5 bases). The CDR3 has 15 residues. Germline-derived CDR1 and CDR2 are MNHNS and SASEGT. V gave up 7 bases and J gave up 7 bases, with 20 bases separating them. The CDR3 DNA follows: TGTGCCAGCAACCCAAGATGGGGTGGGGCACAGCCCCAGCATCTT. Translation: CASNPRWGGAQPQHL.

The chain is built from TRBV27 and TRBJ2-5, with 10 positions matching TRBD1. The CDR3 covers 15 residues. Trimming took 5 bases from V and 5 from J; bases not matched to a gene: 8. Looked up from germline, CDR1 is MNHEY and CDR2 is SMNVEV (reference sequence). The CDR3 DNA sequence: TGTGCCAGCAGTCCTCCGGGACAGGGGAGGGAGACCCAGTACTTC. It encodes CASSPPGQGRETQYF.

The chain has TRBV7-9 and TRBJ2-5; 9 bases align to TRBD1. Unmatched junction bases numbered 2, after V lost 6 bases and J lost 3 bases. Germline V gene sequence: CDR1 SEHNR, CDR2 FQNEAQ (reference sequence). The CDR3 sequence is 13 residues long. The CDR3 DNA reads as TGTGCCAGCAGTTGGGACAGGGAAGAGACCCAGTACTTC. Translation: CASSWDREETQYF.

The chain has TRBV5-1 and TRBJ2-1; the D gene is possibly TRBD2 (5 bases). V was shortened by 3 bases and J by 13 bases, with 23 bases between the two germline ends. Germline loops: CDR1 SGHRS, CDR2 YFSETQ. The length of the CDR3 is 15 residues. The CDR3 sequence is CASSYLAGEVGRQFF. CDR3 DNA: TGCGCCAGCAGCTACCTAGCTGGAGAGGTGGGGAGACAGTTCTTC.

The chain uses TRBV19 and TRBJ1-1, with a possible D match to TRBD1 (5 bases). Trimming took off 7 bases at V and 5 bases at J, with 8 bases between the two ends. This CDR3 region has 11 residues. CDR1 is LNHDA, CDR2 SQIVND, per germline (reference sequence). The CDR3 region is CASMEGTEAFF. The CDR3 DNA is TGTGCCAGTATGGAGGGGACTGAAGCTTTCTTT.

The CDR3 sequence: CASSGQFAGELFF. CDR3 nucleotides: TGTGCCAGTAGTGGACAGTTCGCCGGGGAGCTGTTTTTT. V is TRBV19 and J is TRBJ2-2; tentatively, D is TRBD1 (6 bases). This CDR3 contains 13 residues. The V gene's germline CDR1 is LNHDA and CDR2 SQIVND (reference sequence). V gave up 5 bases and J gave up 6 bases, with 10 bases separating them.

The CDR3 bases are TGCAGCGTTGACAGGGTGAACACCGGGGAGCTGTTTTTT. Its protein product is CSVDRVNTGELFF. The chain carries TRBV29-1 and TRBJ2-2, with D perhaps TRBD1 (5 bases). The length of the CDR3 is 13 residues. Germline CDR1 SQVTM, CDR2 ANQGSEA. V dropped 3 bases and J dropped 1 base, with 6 bases sitting between them.